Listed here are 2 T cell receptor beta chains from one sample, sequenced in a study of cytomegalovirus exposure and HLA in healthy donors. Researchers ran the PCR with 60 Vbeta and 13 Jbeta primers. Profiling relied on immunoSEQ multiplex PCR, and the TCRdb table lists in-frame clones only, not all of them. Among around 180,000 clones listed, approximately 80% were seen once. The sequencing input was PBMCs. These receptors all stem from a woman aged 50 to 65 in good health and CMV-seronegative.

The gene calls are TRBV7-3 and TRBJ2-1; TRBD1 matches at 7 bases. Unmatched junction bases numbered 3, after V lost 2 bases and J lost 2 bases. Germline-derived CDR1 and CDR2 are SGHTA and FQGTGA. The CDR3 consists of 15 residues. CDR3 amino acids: CASSLRQGPYNEQFF. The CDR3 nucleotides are TGTGCCAGCAGCTTACGACAGGGCCCCTACAATGAGCAGTTCTTC.

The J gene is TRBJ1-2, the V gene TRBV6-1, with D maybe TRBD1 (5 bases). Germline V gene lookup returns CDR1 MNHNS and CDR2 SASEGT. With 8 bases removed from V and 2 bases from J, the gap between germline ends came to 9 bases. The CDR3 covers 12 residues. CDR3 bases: TGTGCCAGCGCGGGGGAAAACTATGGCTACACCTTC. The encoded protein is CASAGENYGYTF.